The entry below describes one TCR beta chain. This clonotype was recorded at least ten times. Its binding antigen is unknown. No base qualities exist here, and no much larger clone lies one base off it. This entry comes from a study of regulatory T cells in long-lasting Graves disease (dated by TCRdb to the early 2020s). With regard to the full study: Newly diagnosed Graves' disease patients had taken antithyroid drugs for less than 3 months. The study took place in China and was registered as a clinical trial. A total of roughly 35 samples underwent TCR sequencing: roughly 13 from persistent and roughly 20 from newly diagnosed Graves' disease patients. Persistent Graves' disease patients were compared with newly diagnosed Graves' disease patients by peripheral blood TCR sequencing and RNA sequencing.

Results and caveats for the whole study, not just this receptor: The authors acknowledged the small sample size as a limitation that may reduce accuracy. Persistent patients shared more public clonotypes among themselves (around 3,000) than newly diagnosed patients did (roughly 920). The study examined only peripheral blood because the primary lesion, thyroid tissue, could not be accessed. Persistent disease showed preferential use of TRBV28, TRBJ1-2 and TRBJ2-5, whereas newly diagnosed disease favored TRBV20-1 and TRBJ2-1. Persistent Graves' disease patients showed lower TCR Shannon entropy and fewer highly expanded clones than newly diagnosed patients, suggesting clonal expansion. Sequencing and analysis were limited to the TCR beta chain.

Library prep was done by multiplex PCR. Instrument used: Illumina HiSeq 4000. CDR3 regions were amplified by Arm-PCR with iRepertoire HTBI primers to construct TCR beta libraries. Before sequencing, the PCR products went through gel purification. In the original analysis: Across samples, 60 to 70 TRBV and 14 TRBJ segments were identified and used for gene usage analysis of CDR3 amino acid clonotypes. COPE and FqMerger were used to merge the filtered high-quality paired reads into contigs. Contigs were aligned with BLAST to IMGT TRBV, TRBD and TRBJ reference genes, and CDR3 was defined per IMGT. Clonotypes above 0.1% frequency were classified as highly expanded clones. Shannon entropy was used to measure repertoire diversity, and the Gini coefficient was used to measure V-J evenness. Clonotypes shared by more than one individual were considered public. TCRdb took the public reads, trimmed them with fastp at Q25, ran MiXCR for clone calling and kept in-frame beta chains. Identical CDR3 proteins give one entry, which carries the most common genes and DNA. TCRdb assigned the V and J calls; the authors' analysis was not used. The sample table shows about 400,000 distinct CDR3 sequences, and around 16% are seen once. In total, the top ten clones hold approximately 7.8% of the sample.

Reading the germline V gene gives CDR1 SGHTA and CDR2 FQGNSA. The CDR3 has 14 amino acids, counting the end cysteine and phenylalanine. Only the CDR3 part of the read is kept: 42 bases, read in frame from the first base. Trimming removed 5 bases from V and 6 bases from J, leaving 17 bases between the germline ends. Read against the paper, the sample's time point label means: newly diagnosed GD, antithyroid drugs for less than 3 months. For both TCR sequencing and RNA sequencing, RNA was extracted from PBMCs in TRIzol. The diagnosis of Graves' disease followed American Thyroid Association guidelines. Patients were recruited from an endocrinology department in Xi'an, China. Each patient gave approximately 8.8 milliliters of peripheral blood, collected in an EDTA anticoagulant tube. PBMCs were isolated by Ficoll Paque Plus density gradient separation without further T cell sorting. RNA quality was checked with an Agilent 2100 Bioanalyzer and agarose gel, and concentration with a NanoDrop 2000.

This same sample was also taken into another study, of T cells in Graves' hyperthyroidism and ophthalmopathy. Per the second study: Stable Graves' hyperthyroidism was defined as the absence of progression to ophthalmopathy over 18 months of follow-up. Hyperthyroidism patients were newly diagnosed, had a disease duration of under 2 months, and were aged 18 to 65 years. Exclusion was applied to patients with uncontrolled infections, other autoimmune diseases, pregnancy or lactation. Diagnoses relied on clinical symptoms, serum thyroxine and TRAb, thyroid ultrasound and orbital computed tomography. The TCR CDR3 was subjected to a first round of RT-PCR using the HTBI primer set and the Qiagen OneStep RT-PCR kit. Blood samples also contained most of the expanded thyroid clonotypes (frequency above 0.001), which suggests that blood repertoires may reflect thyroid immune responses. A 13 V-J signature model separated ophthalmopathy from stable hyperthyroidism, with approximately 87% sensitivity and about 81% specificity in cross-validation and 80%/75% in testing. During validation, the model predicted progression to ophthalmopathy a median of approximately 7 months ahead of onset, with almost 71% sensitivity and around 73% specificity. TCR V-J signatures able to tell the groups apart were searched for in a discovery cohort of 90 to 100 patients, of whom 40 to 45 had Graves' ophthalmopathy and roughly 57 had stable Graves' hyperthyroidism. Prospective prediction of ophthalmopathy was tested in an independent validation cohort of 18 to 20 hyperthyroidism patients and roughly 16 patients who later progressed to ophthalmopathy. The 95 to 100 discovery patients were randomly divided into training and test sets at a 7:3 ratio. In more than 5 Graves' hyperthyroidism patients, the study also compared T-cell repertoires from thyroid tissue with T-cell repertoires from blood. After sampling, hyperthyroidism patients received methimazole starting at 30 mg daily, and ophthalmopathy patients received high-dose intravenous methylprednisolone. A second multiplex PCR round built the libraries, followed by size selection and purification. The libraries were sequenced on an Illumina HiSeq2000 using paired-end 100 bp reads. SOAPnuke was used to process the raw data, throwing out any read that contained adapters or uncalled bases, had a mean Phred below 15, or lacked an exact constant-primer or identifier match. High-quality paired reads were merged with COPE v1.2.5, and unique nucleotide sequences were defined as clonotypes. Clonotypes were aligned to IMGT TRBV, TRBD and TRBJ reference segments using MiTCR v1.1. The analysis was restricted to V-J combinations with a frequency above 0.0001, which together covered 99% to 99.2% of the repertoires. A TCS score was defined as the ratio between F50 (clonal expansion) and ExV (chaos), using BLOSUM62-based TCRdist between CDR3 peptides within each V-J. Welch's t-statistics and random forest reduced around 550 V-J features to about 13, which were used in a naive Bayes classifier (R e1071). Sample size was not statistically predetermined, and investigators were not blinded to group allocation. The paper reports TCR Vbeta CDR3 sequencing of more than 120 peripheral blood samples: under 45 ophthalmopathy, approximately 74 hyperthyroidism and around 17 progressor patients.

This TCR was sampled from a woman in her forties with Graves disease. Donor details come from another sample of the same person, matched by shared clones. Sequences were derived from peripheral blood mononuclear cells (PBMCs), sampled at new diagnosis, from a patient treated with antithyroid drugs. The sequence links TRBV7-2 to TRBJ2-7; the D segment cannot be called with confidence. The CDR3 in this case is CASSPRRSQIEQYF. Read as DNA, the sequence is TGTGCCAGCAGCCCCCGGCGATCCCAAATCGAGCAGTACTTC.